This is a list of T cell receptor beta chains from one sample in a study of T-cell reconstitution after alpha-beta-depleted transplantation in children. TCRdb fed the PCR reads into MiXCR, producing one record per CDR3 protein. This table has about 70,000 distinct CDR3 sequences, approximately 10% appearing once. The sample in question was PBMCs, obtained before TCRalphabeta/CD19-depleted stem cell transplant. The origin of the receptors is a boy aged 5-17 years with acute myeloid leukemia, due to receive a stem cell transplant. Each CDR3 is given with its conserved first and last residue. The D gene is left open where the match is weak. Size tells how often a clone was seen (once, few, many) or the class of an expanded clone, and some rows leave it out.

v_call,d_call,clone_size,j_call,cdr3_nt,cdr3_aa
TRBV29-1,NA,many,TRBJ2-5,TGCAGCGTTGCCTTCCCAGGCCCTATAGAGACCCAGTACTTC,CSVAFPGPIETQYF
TRBV7-9,NA,many,TRBJ1-3,TGTGCCAGCAGATCCGGGACAAATCTACTCGGAAACACCATATATTTT,CASRSGTNLLGNTIYF
TRBV25-1,NA,NA,TRBJ1-1,TGTGCCAGCACCGCGAACCGGGGGGGCACTGAAGCTTTCTTT,CASTANRGGTEAFF
TRBV20-1,NA,many,TRBJ1-2,TGCAGTGCTAGAGGGGAAAGGGTATACTATGGCTACACCTTC,CSARGERVYYGYTF
TRBV5-1,NA,few,TRBJ2-2,TGCGCCAGCAGCTCACTTGACATTTACACCGGGGAGCTGTTTTTT,CASSSLDIYTGELFF
TRBV29-1,NA,many,TRBJ2-3,TGCAGTGTGGGGGGCGGCAGGGTTGATACGCAGTATTTT,CSVGGGRVDTQYF
TRBV5-1,TRBD2,many,TRBJ2-1,TGCGCCAGCAGCTTGTTTCGCGGGGGGGCCGACAATGAGCAGTTCTTC,CASSLFRGGADNEQFF
TRBV5-1,NA,many,TRBJ2-1,TGCGCCAGCAGCTTGGAAGGGACAAACATCTACATTGAGCAGTTCTTC,CASSLEGTNIYIEQFF
TRBV24-1,NA,many,TRBJ1-5,TGTGCCACCCGGTTGGGGGCAGGTCAGCCCCAGCATTTT,CATRLGAGQPQHF
TRBV5-1,TRBD1,many,TRBJ2-3,TGCGCCAGCAGCACGGGGACAGAGGACGCCGCAGATACGCAGTATTTT,CASSTGTEDAADTQYF
TRBV20-1,TRBD2,many,TRBJ2-2,TGCAGTGCCTTGACTAGCGGGAGTGAATACACCGGGGAGCTGTTTTTT,CSALTSGSEYTGELFF
TRBV12-3/TRBV12-4,NA,many,TRBJ1-2,TGTGCCAGTTTAGGGGGGGTCTATGGCTACACCTTC,CASLGGVYGYTF
TRBV20-1,NA,many,TRBJ2-1,TGCAGTGCTAGATCAGGGCAGTCCTACAATGAGCAGTTCTTC,CSARSGQSYNEQFF
TRBV11-3,TRBD2,many,TRBJ2-2,TGTGCCAGCAGCCTTAGCGGGTTCACCGGGGAGCTGTTTTTT,CASSLSGFTGELFF
TRBV7-2,TRBD1,many,TRBJ1-6,TGTGCCAGCAGCGGGACAGGTCGCACAAATAATTCACCCCTCCACTTT,CASSGTGRTNNSPLHF
TRBV12-3/TRBV12-4,NA,medium-sized,TRBJ1-6,TGTGCCAGCAGTTTCCCGCAGGGTGGCTCACCCCTCCACTTT,CASSFPQGGSPLHF
TRBV5-1,TRBD1,many,TRBJ1-5,TGCGCCAGCAGCTTGAAGACAGGGGATCAGCCCCAGCATTTT,CASSLKTGDQPQHF
TRBV7-3,NA,many,TRBJ2-1,TGTGCCAGCAGGGGTAGAGGGGGGGAGTTCTTC,CASRGRGGEFF
TRBV10-2,TRBD1,many,TRBJ2-3,TGCGCCAGCAGCCTAAGGACAGGGGCGGCAGATACGCAGTATTTT,CASSLRTGAADTQYF
TRBV7-2,NA,many,TRBJ1-5,TGTGCCAGCAGCTCTCTACAAGGACGGCCCCAGCATTTT,CASSSLQGRPQHF
TRBV21-1,NA,many,TRBJ1-5,TGTGCCAGCAGCAATCGACATCCCCAGCATTTT,CASSNRHPQHF
TRBV20-1,NA,many,TRBJ1-2,TGCAGTGCCAGGGTGGAGAACTATGGCTACACCTTC,CSARVENYGYTF
TRBV6-5,TRBD1,medium-sized,TRBJ1-6,TGTGCCACGGCGGGAAGACAGGGCGAATCACCCCTCCACTTT,CATAGRQGESPLHF
TRBV2,NA,NA,TRBJ2-7,TGTGCCAGCAGCACTACGGGACACGAGCAGTACTTC,CASSTTGHEQYF
TRBV7-9,TRBD1,many,TRBJ2-1,TGTGCCAGCAGCGGACCGACAGGGGGCCATGAGCAGTTCTTC,CASSGPTGGHEQFF
TRBV7-9,NA,many,TRBJ1-1,TGTGCCAGCAGCCACTCCCAATCTGAAGCTTTCTTT,CASSHSQSEAFF
TRBV6-6,NA,many,TRBJ1-2,TGTGCCAGCAGCACAGGGAACTATGGCTACACCTTC,CASSTGNYGYTF
TRBV4-3,TRBD1,NA,TRBJ1-2,TGCGCCAGCAGCCAACTTGGACAGGGCGGCTACACCTTC,CASSQLGQGGYTF
TRBV5-1,NA,many,TRBJ2-3,TGCGCCAGCAGCACCGGGTCAGATCGGAGCACAGATACGCAGTATTTT,CASSTGSDRSTDTQYF
TRBV20-1,NA,medium-sized,TRBJ2-5,TGCACCCCAACCGGCGGGGTGGCCCAGTACTTC,CTPTGGVAQYF
TRBV3-1,NA,many,TRBJ2-6,TGTGCCAGCATGGCGAGCGGCCTACACTCTGGGGCCAACGTCCTGACTTTC,CASMASGLHSGANVLTF
TRBV12-3/TRBV12-4,TRBD2,many,TRBJ2-3,TGTGCCAGCAGTCCAGGCGGGGGGGGAGCCGATACGCAGTATTTT,CASSPGGGGADTQYF
TRBV6-5,NA,many,TRBJ2-4,TGTGCCAGCAGTTCCCGGGACACGGTAAACATTCAGTACTTC,CASSSRDTVNIQYF
TRBV7-2,NA,many,TRBJ2-3,TGTGCCAGCAGCCTGGGACTGGGCCCGGATACGCAGTATTTT,CASSLGLGPDTQYF
TRBV12-3/TRBV12-4,TRBD1,many,TRBJ2-1,TGTGCCAGCAGAGGGACAGGAGACTCCTACAATGAGCAGTTCTTC,CASRGTGDSYNEQFF
TRBV3-1,NA,many,TRBJ2-7,TGTGCCAGCAGTCGGACAAACTACGAGCAGTACTTC,CASSRTNYEQYF
TRBV4-1,NA,many,TRBJ1-1,TGCGCCAGCAGCCAGATCGGGGGGACCACTGAAGCTTTCTTT,CASSQIGGTTEAFF
TRBV6-5,NA,many,TRBJ1-5,TGTGCCAGCAGTTACGGGGAGACTCAGCCCCAGCATTTT,CASSYGETQPQHF
TRBV29-1,TRBD1,many,TRBJ1-5,TGCAGCGTTGAACAGGGGGTGGGTCAGCCCCAGCATTTT,CSVEQGVGQPQHF
TRBV10-1,NA,NA,TRBJ1-1,TGCGCCAGCAGTGAGTCCGGGAGTCCGAACACTGAAGCTTTCTTT,CASSESGSPNTEAFF
TRBV24-1,NA,many,TRBJ1-2,TGTGCCACCAGCCGGGACGGTATAAACTATGGCTACACCTTC,CATSRDGINYGYTF
TRBV20-1,NA,many,TRBJ2-1,TGCAGTGCCCCTAGGACAACGGTTGAGCAGTTCTTC,CSAPRTTVEQFF
TRBV27,NA,many,TRBJ2-7,TGTGCCAGCAGTCCACCCTCCTACGAGCAGTACTTC,CASSPPSYEQYF
TRBV11-1,TRBD2,many,TRBJ2-1,TGTGCCAGCAGCTCGGGACTAGCGGTTTTGAATGAGCAGTTCTTC,CASSSGLAVLNEQFF
TRBV12-3/TRBV12-4,NA,many,TRBJ2-1,TGTGCCAGCAGTTACAGGCTAGGCTCCTACAATGAGCAGTTCTTC,CASSYRLGSYNEQFF
TRBV11-3,TRBD1,many,TRBJ1-5,TGTGCCAGCAGCTTAAGAGGACCGGGACAGGGGGCGAATCAGCCCCAGCATTTT,CASSLRGPGQGANQPQHF
TRBV28,NA,many,TRBJ1-4,TGTGCCAGCAGTCCCAGGACAGAAGCAACTAATGAAAAACTGTTTTTT,CASSPRTEATNEKLFF
TRBV12-3/TRBV12-4,NA,many,TRBJ2-1,TGTGCCAGCAGTCATATTGCTGGCGTACCCAATCGATCGTACAATGAGCAGTTCTTC,CASSHIAGVPNRSYNEQFF
TRBV3-1,TRBD1,NA,TRBJ2-3,TGTGCCAGCAGCCCCGATCGGACAGGGAGGCCAGATACGCAGTATTTT,CASSPDRTGRPDTQYF